A single sample gave rise to the 23 T cell receptor beta chains below, sequenced in a study of regulatory T cells in long-lasting Graves disease. This sample's time point: persistent/refractory GD, antithyroid drugs over 5 years with positive TRAb. After RNA was extracted from PBMCs, the TCR library was made from it. TCR beta libraries were built with iRepertoire HTBI primers and Arm-PCR of CDR3 regions. TCRdb called the multiplex PCR reads again in MiXCR, with one record for every CDR3 protein. This table has nearly 350,000 distinct CDR3 sequences, 15% to 20% appearing once. This specimen consisted of peripheral blood mononuclear cells (PBMCs), obtained when the disease was refractory, from a patient treated with antithyroid drugs. Receptors were obtained from a female donor with Graves disease.

The sample holds many counts of this clonotype. At one end the junction does not follow the germline gene, possibly because of a read error. The rearrangement links TRBV5-1 to TRBJ1-1, with D unresolved. The CDR3 length is 14 residues. Per germline, CDR1 SGHRS and CDR2 YFSETQ. CDR3 in DNA: TGTGCCAGCAGCTTAGGCGGGATGAACACTGAAGCTTTCTTT. It yields the protein CASSLGGMNTEAFF. Full variable domain (missing parts from reference TRBV5-1 and TRBJ1-1): KAGVTQTPRYLIKTRGQQVTLSCSPISGHRSVSWYQQTPGQGLQFLFEYFSETQRNKGNFPGRFSGRQFSNSRSEMNVSTLELGDSALYLCASSLGGMNTEAFFGQGTRLTVV.

The rearrangement joins TRBV20-1 to TRBJ1-6, with 7 bases fitting TRBD1. Germline V gives CDR1 DFQATT, CDR2 SNEGSKA (reference sequence). Unmatched junction bases numbered 4, after V lost 0 bases and J lost 2 bases. CDR3 length equals 16 residues. The CDR3 reads CSARDQGEPYNSPLHF. CDR3 DNA: TGCAGTGCTAGAGATCAGGGGGAGCCCTATAATTCACCCCTCCACTTT.

This chain joins TRBV18 and TRBJ1-1, with a tentative D call TRBD1 (6 bases). Trimming pared 0 bases from V and 5 bases from J, leaving 16 bases between. The germline V gene encodes CDR1 KGHSH and CDR2 LQKENI. This CDR3 is 16 amino acids long. CDR3 DNA: TGTGCCAGCTCACCACCGGGGGCCGGGGGAGGGACTGAAGCTTTCTTT. It codes for CASSPPGAGGGTEAFF.

This clonotype was seen ten or more times. V gene TRBV12-3 or TRBV12-4 combines with J gene TRBJ2-7, with D possibly being TRBD1 or TRBD2 (6 bases each). With 3 bases removed from V and 5 bases from J, the gap between germline ends came to 11 bases. This CDR3 spans 13 amino acids. Written as DNA, the CDR3 is TGTGCCAGCAGTTTCCCCGGGGGCCACGAGCAGTACTTC. Its protein product is CASSFPGGHEQYF.

This clonotype came up many times. V and J are TRBV20-1 and TRBJ1-1; no reliable D call. Germline loops: CDR1 DFQATT, CDR2 SNEGSKA (reference sequence). This CDR3 comprises 13 residues. V lost 5 bases to trimming and J lost 1 base, with 11 bases between them. CDR3 region: CSAPPTTNTEAFF. The CDR3 DNA reads as TGCAGTGCTCCACCTACGACGAACACTGAAGCTTTCTTT.

This clonotype was seen ten or more times. The chain couples TRBV29-1 to TRBJ1-1, with a weak D call TRBD1 (5 bases). Between the trimmed V and J ends, which lost 6 bases and 3 bases, there was a span of 11 bases. Germline lookup yields CDR1 SQVTM and CDR2 ANQGSEA. The CDR3 covers 12 residues. CDR3 in amino acids: CSVRDGDTEAFF. CDR3 in DNA: TGCAGCGTCCGGGACGGTGACACTGAAGCTTTCTTT.

In regard to this clonotype: A junction end diverges from the germline sequence, so it may reflect a read error. The rearrangement uses TRBV19 and TRBJ2-2, with D perhaps matching TRBD1 or TRBD2 (5 bases each). CDR1 LNHDA and CDR2 SQIVND come from the germline V gene (reference sequence). The CDR3 has 21 residues. The DNA for the CDR3 is TGTGCCAGTAGTATGAGAGGAGGTGGGGTGCGTGGTGGGGCAAACACCGGGGTGCTGTTTTTT. Amino acids: CASSMRGGGVRGGANTGVLFF. Combining the CDR3 with reference TRBV19 and TRBJ2-2 gives the whole variable domain DGGITQSPKYLFRKEGQNVTLSCEQNLNHDAMYWYRQDPGQGLRLIYYSQIVNDFQKGDIAEGYSVSREKKESFPLTVTSAQKNPTAFYLCASSMRGGGVRGGANTGVLFFGEGSRLTVL.

This clonotype was picked up many times. The genes are TRBV6-1 and TRBJ1-1, with D maybe TRBD1 (6 bases). Trimming removed 7 bases from V and 1 base from J, with 13 bases in between. Germline V gives CDR1 MNHNS, CDR2 SASEGT. The CDR3 spans 14 residues. The chain's CDR3 is CASKQTGPNTEAFF. The CDR3 DNA reads TGTGCCAGCAAACAGACAGGACCGAACACTGAAGCTTTCTTT.

The rearrangement uses TRBV9 and TRBJ1-3, with no clear D. Germline V gene sequence: CDR1 SGDLS, CDR2 YYNGEE. This CDR3 is 15 amino acids long. Trimming removed 6 bases at V and 0 bases at J, with 13 bases between. The CDR3 here is CASTREQYSGNTIYF. DNA for the CDR3: TGTGCCAGCACCCGGGAGCAATACTCTGGAAACACCATATATTTT.

This clonotype has ten or more counts. V is TRBV28 and J is TRBJ2-7; the D gene is possibly TRBD1 (5 bases). This CDR3 spans 12 amino acids. The V end was cut by 6 bases, the J end by 9 bases, with 15 bases between. Germline-derived CDR1 and CDR2 are MDHEN and SYDVKM. The CDR3 is CASRRQLMAQYF. In DNA form, the CDR3 reads TGTGCCAGCAGGCGACAGCTCATGGCGCAGTACTTC.

This clonotype occurred many times. This chain uses TRBV7-2 with TRBJ2-7, with TRBD2 as a possible D gene (7 bases). The V end lost 3 bases, the J end lost 5 bases, and 17 bases lay between the germline ends. CDR1 SGHTA and CDR2 FQGNSA come from the germline V gene. This CDR3 spans 15 amino acids. The CDR3 DNA sequence: TGTGCCAGCAGCTTGATACAGGGAGGGGAGAACGAGCAGTACTTC. Translating it yields CASSLIQGGENEQYF.

This clonotype was detected many times. This chain connects TRBV12-3 or TRBV12-4 to TRBJ1-4; D is uncertain. Between the trimmed V and J ends, which lost 3 bases and 0 bases, there was a span of 14 bases. This CDR3 contains 17 residues. The CDR3 nucleotides are TGTGCCAGCAGTTTGAAAGGGTTCGTTGCAACTAATGAAAAACTGTTTTTT. Translating gives CASSLKGFVATNEKLFF.

This clonotype was observed at least ten times. V gene TRBV12-5 combines with J gene TRBJ1-5; D may be TRBD1 (5 bases). In germline, CDR1 is LGHNT, CDR2 FRNRAP. V shed 5 bases and J shed 1 base, with 15 bases lying between them. The CDR3 runs 16 residues. For the CDR3, the DNA is TGTGCTAGTGGTCCGGTCGGGGGGATGAGCAATCAGCCCCAGCATTTT. This encodes CASGPVGGMSNQPQHF.

The chain carries TRBV18 and TRBJ1-1; a possible D gene is TRBD1 (5 bases). The germline gives CDR1 KGHSH, CDR2 LQKENI. The CDR3 loop spans 15 amino acids. Trimming shortened V by 4 bases and J by 1 base, and 13 bases separated the two germline ends. The CDR3 protein is CASSLTASANTEAFF. DNA of the CDR3: TGTGCCAGCTCACTGACAGCGTCCGCGAACACTGAAGCTTTCTTT.

The chain links TRBV20-1 to TRBJ1-3, with TRBD1 matching over 9 bases. This CDR3 is built from 14 residues. Germline lookup yields CDR1 DFQATT and CDR2 SNEGSKA (reference sequence). As DNA, the CDR3 is TGCAGCGCTCGGACAGGGGAGGGTGGAAACACCATATATTTT. Translating it yields CSARTGEGGNTIYF.

This clonotype was seen ten or more times. The rearrangement links TRBV6-1 to TRBJ2-7; 9 bases are a match to TRBD1. CDR1 is MNHNS, CDR2 SASEGT, per germline. Trimming at V came to 5 bases and at J to 6 bases, leaving 8 bases not matched to a gene. This CDR3 region has 14 residues. This chain's CDR3 is CASSPPGQGPEQYF. DNA of the CDR3: TGTGCCAGCAGTCCACCGGGACAGGGACCCGAGCAGTACTTC.

This clonotype occurred a few times. The V call is TRBV7-9, the J call TRBJ2-5; D may be TRBD2 (7 bases). The CDR3 is 15 amino acids. Trimming pared 6 bases from V and 5 bases from J, leaving 19 bases between. Per the germline V gene, CDR1 is SEHNR and CDR2 is FQNEAQ (reference sequence). CDR3 sequence (DNA): TGTGCCAGCAGTCTAAAGGGGGGGGGCGCGGAGACCCAGTACTTC. Translated: CASSLKGGGAETQYF.

This clonotype was found many times. The chain uses TRBV27 and TRBJ1-2; D is ambiguous. Per germline, CDR1 MNHEY and CDR2 SMNVEV (reference sequence). The CDR3 sequence is 13 residues long. The V and J ends lost 5 bases and 0 bases respectively, with 7 bases between them. In nucleotides, the CDR3 is TGTGCCAGCAGTACGACACCTAACTATGGCTACACCTTC. Protein product: CASSTTPNYGYTF.

Notes on this clonotype: Sequence at one end of the junction differs from germline and may be a read error. V usage is TRBV24-1 and J usage is TRBJ1-1; D unclear. Germline V lookup: CDR1 KGHDR, CDR2 SFDVKD. There are 13 residues in the CDR3. The CDR3 coding sequence is TGTGCCACCAATGATTTGCGGTCGCATGTGGCTTTCTTT. It translates to CATNDLRSHVAFF.

This clonotype was counted many times. The chain recombines TRBV6-1 with TRBJ1-5; TRBD1 might be the D (6 bases). Deletions cut 5 bases from V and 6 bases from J, with 14 bases between. This CDR3 region has 14 residues. CDR1 and CDR2 (germline): MNHNS, SASEGT. CDR3 region: CASSKQGGGQPQHF. As DNA, the CDR3 is TGTGCCAGCAGTAAACAGGGAGGTGGTCAGCCCCAGCATTTT.

The chain recombines TRBV24-1 with TRBJ2-3; 8 bases fit TRBD2. This CDR3 spans 14 amino acids. The germline CDR1 and CDR2 sequences are KGHDR and SFDVKD. Trimming at V came to 7 bases and at J to 4 bases, leaving 6 bases not matched to a gene. CDR3 amino acids: CATRRTSSSDTQYF. The CDR3 nucleotides are TGTGCCACCAGGAGGACTAGCAGCTCAGATACGCAGTATTTT.

The table lists this clonotype with many counts. The chain has TRBV28 and TRBJ1-4, with D tentatively TRBD1 (5 bases). CDR3 size: 15 residues. Germline assignment: CDR1 MDHEN and CDR2 SYDVKM. V shed 5 bases and J shed 7 bases, with 17 bases lying between them. The CDR3 sequence: CASSPQGSWTEKLFF. CDR3 coding DNA: TGTGCCAGCAGTCCCCAGGGAAGTTGGACTGAAAAACTGTTTTTT.

In its sample, this clonotype was seen a few times. The rearrangement uses TRBV20-1 and TRBJ1-2, with 12 bases identical to TRBD1. V lost 1 base and J lost 8; bases outside the gene matches: 5. The CDR3 covers 14 residues. Looked up from germline, CDR1 is DFQATT and CDR2 is SNEGSKA (reference sequence). The chain's CDR3 is CSARAGTGGPGYTF. The CDR3 nucleotides are TGCAGTGCTAGAGCCGGGACAGGGGGCCCGGGCTACACCTTC.